This T cell receptor (beta chain) was retrieved from a study of early T cells in non-severe SARS-CoV-2 infection. Study-level information: Alpha and beta chains were unpaired, from unsorted whole-blood bulk RNA. General observations from the study: Database matching using VDJdb favored anti-spike CD8 responses, with private and CD4 specificities left missing.

The protocol attached unique molecular identifiers to individual cDNA molecules. In TCRdb, the 5' RACE reads were re-called with MiXCR into one record per CDR3 protein. The repertoire has approximately 73,000 distinct CDR3 sequences, around 10% of them found once; the top ten carry roughly 4.7%. This clonotype appeared a few times. What it binds is not known. The V segment lost 5 bases and the J segment 1 base; nucleotides outside the gene matches: 6. Germline V gene sequence: CDR1 MDHEN, CDR2 SYDVKM. This CDR3 has 15 residues. Specimen: whole blood. The V and J genes are TRBV28 and TRBJ2-3, with 7 bases aligning to TRBD1. This TCR was recovered from an adult who was a healthcare worker with PCR-confirmed SARS-CoV-2 infection or an uninfected control (not recorded which). The CDR3 loop is CASSRTGDRTDTQYF. The CDR3 DNA sequence: TGTGCCAGCAGTAGAACAGGGGACCGCACAGATACGCAGTATTTT.